This passage covers 26 T cell receptor beta chains from one sample sequenced in a study of cytomegalovirus exposure and HLA in healthy donors. Researchers ran the PCR with 60 Vbeta and 13 Jbeta primers. The repertoire was sequenced with immunoSEQ multiplex PCR; TCRdb's copy has only in-frame clones and lacks some. The table includes around 120,000 clones, approximately 72% detected once. The specimen was PBMCs. All receptors derive from a man aged 60-69 years in good health and CMV-seropositive.

The genes are TRBV7-9 and TRBJ2-7; 7 positions match TRBD2. After removal of 5 bases from V and 4 bases from J, the junction contained 14 bases not matched to a gene. CDR1 is SEHNR, CDR2 FQNEAQ, per germline (reference sequence). This CDR3 region has 16 residues. Here the CDR3 reads CASSDRLGGRGYEQYF. The CDR3 bases are TGTGCCAGCAGCGACCGTCTGGGCGGGAGAGGGTACGAGCAGTACTTC.

The chain carries TRBV2 and TRBJ2-5; the D gene is possibly TRBD2 (6 bases). Trimming stripped 4 bases from V and 2 bases from J, with 11 bases between. Germline V gene data show CDR1 as SNHLY and CDR2 as FYNNEI. The CDR3 contains 14 residues. The DNA of the CDR3 is TGTGCCAGCAGTGGACTAGTCTCGCAAGAGACCCAGTACTTC. This translates into CASSGLVSQETQYF.

The chain recombines TRBV28 with TRBJ2-7, with D possibly TRBD2 on 5 matching bases. The CDR3 loop spans 12 amino acids. Trimming stripped 2 bases from V and 5 bases from J, with 7 bases between. The germline gives CDR1 MDHEN, CDR2 SYDVKM. DNA of the CDR3: TGTGCCAGCAGTTTAACCGGGGACGAGCAGTACTTC. Translation: CASSLTGDEQYF.

The rearrangement uses TRBV18 and TRBJ2-2; 10 bases agree with TRBD1. Trimming cost V 3 bases and J 2 bases; bases outside gene matches: 9. Germline lookup yields CDR1 KGHSH and CDR2 LQKENI. This CDR3 region has 18 residues. The chain's CDR3 is CASSPPRGTGANTGELFF. CDR3 nucleotide sequence: TGTGCCAGCTCACCCCCCAGGGGGACAGGGGCAAACACCGGGGAGCTGTTTTTT.

This chain joins TRBV6-5 and TRBJ1-2, with TRBD1 matching 7 bases. The germline CDR1 and CDR2 sequences are MNHEY and SVGAGI. The CDR3 runs to 15 residues. J was trimmed by 3 bases and V by 7 bases; bases with no gene match: 11. CDR3 DNA: TGTGCCAGCACCGAGAGACAGGGACCTGACTATGGCTACACCTTC. Translation: CASTERQGPDYGYTF.

This rearrangement joins TRBV5-1 to TRBJ2-1, with 7 bases lining up with TRBD2. Germline CDR1 and CDR2: SGHRS and YFSETQ. The CDR3 consists of 17 residues. V gave up 5 bases and J gave up 1 base; unmatched junction bases: 12. The CDR3 DNA reads as TGCGCCAGCAGACTAGATGCAGCGGGACGTTCCTACAATGAGCAGTTCTTC. As protein: CASRLDAAGRSYNEQFF.

V gene TRBV6-5 combines with J gene TRBJ2-5; 9 nucleotides agree with TRBD1. V was pared by 8 bases and J by 4 bases, with 2 bases of the junction left unmatched. This CDR3 is 12 amino acids long. CDR1 is MNHEY, CDR2 SVGAGI, per germline. This CDR3 is CASGQGLETQYF. The CDR3 coding sequence is TGTGCCAGCGGACAGGGGCTAGAGACCCAGTACTTC.

V usage is TRBV10-3 and J usage is TRBJ1-1; no definite D call. Per the germline V gene, CDR1 is ENHRY and CDR2 is SYGVKD. V was trimmed by 7 bases and J by 0 bases, leaving 12 bases between them. This CDR3 contains 14 residues. The CDR3 bases are TGTGCCATCAAAGCCGGTTTCATGAACACTGAAGCTTTCTTT. Its protein product is CAIKAGFMNTEAFF.

This clone was seen only once. CDR3 residues: CASSPVRVTSYEQYF. The CDR3 bases are TGTGCCAGCTCACCAGTCAGGGTAACTTCCTACGAGCAGTACTTC. V usage is TRBV18 and J usage is TRBJ2-7; D might be TRBD1 (5 bases). The CDR3 spans 15 residues. V was shortened by 2 bases and J by 1 base, with 12 bases between the two germline ends. Germline V gives CDR1 KGHSH, CDR2 LQKENI.

V usage is TRBV5-1 and J usage is TRBJ2-5, with 10 bases matching TRBD1. CDR3 length: 16 amino acids. V lost 4 bases and J lost 2; bases outside the gene matches: 8. Germline values: CDR1 SGHRS, CDR2 YFSETQ. CDR3 nucleotide sequence: TGCGCCAGCAGCCCAAAGACAGGGGGCATTCAAGAGACCCAGTACTTC. This codes for CASSPKTGGIQETQYF.

The chain carries TRBV11-3 and TRBJ2-7; 11 nucleotides align to TRBD1. Germline V lookup: CDR1 SGHNT, CDR2 YENEEA. V lost 5 bases to trimming and J lost 3 bases; unmatched junction nucleotides: 9. The CDR3 covers 16 residues. The CDR3 sequence is CASSPRGDRGNYEQYF. The CDR3 nucleotides read TGTGCCAGCAGCCCCCGAGGGGACAGGGGGAACTACGAGCAGTACTTC.

The chain employs TRBV10-3 and TRBJ1-4; D is unresolved. This CDR3 contains 17 residues. Per germline, CDR1 ENHRY and CDR2 SYGVKD. Trimming removed 3 bases from V and 0 bases from J, with 14 bases in between. The CDR3: CAISESGFISTNEKLFF. CDR3 sequence (DNA): TGTGCCATCAGTGAATCAGGATTTATTTCAACTAATGAAAAACTGTTTTTT.

Written as DNA, the CDR3 is TGTGCCAGCAGCCCGGGACAGGGCGTCCACGAGCAGTACTTC. This gives the protein CASSPGQGVHEQYF. This chain links TRBV6-4 with TRBJ2-7, with 9 bases that match TRBD1. V lost 6 bases and J lost 5; bases outside the gene matches: 8. This CDR3 has 14 amino acids. Germline CDR1 reads MRHNA; CDR2 reads SNTAGT.

CDR3: CASSHRDRDYEQYF. CDR3 nucleotide sequence: TGCGCCAGCAGCCACCGGGACAGGGACTACGAGCAGTACTTC. The rearrangement joins TRBV4-1 to TRBJ2-5, with 9 bases that match TRBD1. The DNA matches TRBJ2-7 better at its end, which makes the J call doubtful. The CDR3 has 14 residues. Germline V CDR1 and CDR2: MGHRA, YSYEKL.

The rearrangement links TRBV7-9 to TRBJ1-2; a weak D match, TRBD1 (5 bases). Germline values: CDR1 SEHNR, CDR2 FQNEAQ (reference sequence). V gave up 4 bases and J gave up 4 bases, with 10 bases separating them. The CDR3 loop spans 13 amino acids. The chain's CDR3 is CASSSRDSYGYTF. The CDR3 nucleotides are TGTGCCAGCAGCTCCCGAGACAGCTATGGCTACACCTTC.

The rearrangement joins TRBV11-1 to TRBJ2-3; 12 bases line up with TRBD2. Looked up from germline, CDR1 is SGHAT and CDR2 is FQDESV (reference sequence). The CDR3 is made up of 17 amino acids. V lost 4 bases to trimming and J lost 2 bases; unmatched junction nucleotides: 7. CDR3 bases: TGTGCCAGCAGCTCCTCACTAGCGGGGGGCATCACAGATACGCAGTATTTT. Its protein product is CASSSSLAGGITDTQYF. Full variable domain (missing parts from reference TRBV11-1 and TRBJ2-3): EAEVAQSPRYKITEKSQAVAFWCDPISGHATLYWYRQILGQGPELLVQFQDESVVDDSQLPKDRFSAERLKGVDSTLKIQPAELGDSAMYLCASSSSLAGGITDTQYFGPGTRLTVL.

This clone has just a few counts. This chain joins TRBV25-1 and TRBJ2-1; 11 bases match TRBD2. The CDR3 totals 16 residues. The V gene end was trimmed by 3 bases and the J gene end by 5 bases; junction bases not matched to a gene: 6. Germline V gives CDR1 MGHDK, CDR2 SYGVNS. The CDR3 DNA follows: TGTGCCAGCAGTGAGAGGACTAGCGGGCCCAACAATGAGCAGTTCTTC. Protein product: CASSERTSGPNNEQFF.

This clone was recorded a few times. The rearrangement links TRBV6-1 to TRBJ2-2; TRBD1 is a possible D gene (6 bases). The V end was cut by 10 bases, the J end by 4 bases, with 16 bases between. CDR1 and CDR2 from the germline V gene are MNHNS and SASEGT. The CDR3 totals 14 residues. CDR3 sequence: CATLRGTVTGELFF. CDR3 bases: TGTGCCACTTTAAGGGGGACGGTCACCGGGGAGCTGTTTTTT.

Only a few counts were recorded for this clone. The chain joins TRBV19 to TRBJ2-7; tentative D call: TRBD1 (6 bases). The CDR3 is made up of 13 amino acids. The V end was cut by 1 base, the J end by 2 bases, with 6 bases between. Germline values: CDR1 LNHDA, CDR2 SQIVND (reference sequence). The CDR3 sequence is CASSIGQAYEQYF. The CDR3 coding sequence is TGTGCCAGTAGTATAGGACAGGCCTACGAGCAGTACTTC.

V and J are TRBV6-1 and TRBJ1-3; a weak D match, TRBD1 (5 bases). The V and J ends lost 1 base and 1 base respectively, with 11 bases between them. Germline CDR1 MNHNS, CDR2 SASEGT. The CDR3 has 16 amino acids. The CDR3 loop reads CASSEDVGGSGNTIYF. The CDR3 region has the DNA TGTGCCAGCAGTGAAGACGTGGGGGGGTCTGGAAACACCATATATTTT.

This chain uses TRBV2 with TRBJ2-5; D unclear. The CDR3 runs 12 residues. V lost 6 bases and J lost 5, with 10 bases in between. Germline assignment: CDR1 SNHLY and CDR2 FYNNEI. This CDR3 reads CASSNYEETQYF. CDR3 sequence (DNA): TGTGCCAGCAGCAACTATGAGGAGACCCAGTACTTC.

The chain is built from TRBV5-1 and TRBJ2-1; 9 bases map to TRBD1. CDR1 and CDR2 from the germline V gene are SGHRS and YFSETQ. The CDR3 is 16 amino acids. V was clipped by 4 bases and J by 9 bases; unmatched bases: 14. The CDR3 region is CASSVVPGQGRGEQFF. In nucleotides, the CDR3 is TGCGCCAGCAGCGTGGTCCCGGGACAGGGAAGGGGTGAGCAGTTCTTC.

The rearrangement uses TRBV5-5 and TRBJ2-1; 12 bases map to TRBD2. Germline lookup yields CDR1 SGHKS and CDR2 YYEKEE (reference sequence). Trimming took 4 bases from V and 4 from J; bases not matched to a gene: 3. The CDR3 length is 15 residues. The CDR3 DNA reads as TGTGCCAGCAGCCCTCTAGCGGGAGGGTACAATGAGCAGTTCTTC. This encodes CASSPLAGGYNEQFF.

The chain uses TRBV5-8 and TRBJ1-5; 8 positions agree with TRBD1. Germline CDR1 SGHTS, CDR2 YDEGEE. The CDR3 has 16 amino acids. Unmatched junction bases numbered 10, after V lost 5 bases and J lost 3 bases. The CDR3 here is CASRRGQGNYNQPQHF. CDR3 in DNA: TGTGCCAGCAGACGAGGACAGGGCAATTACAATCAGCCCCAGCATTTT.

The DNA for the CDR3 is TGTGCCAGTAGCACGGAGGGAACAGCCAATCAGCCCCAGCATTTT. It yields the protein CASSTEGTANQPQHF. The gene calls are TRBV19 and TRBJ1-5; no clear D. Germline loops: CDR1 LNHDA, CDR2 SQIVND (reference sequence). Trimming left V 6 bases short and J 3 bases short, with 15 bases between. CDR3 length equals 15 residues.

The chain recombines TRBV7-8 with TRBJ1-1; D not resolved. This CDR3 contains 13 residues. Germline lookup yields CDR1 SGHVS and CDR2 FQNEAQ. The ends were cut back, 1 base at V and 4 bases at J, with 7 bases in the middle. The CDR3 sequence is CASSLVRGTEAFF. Here the CDR3 DNA reads TGTGCCAGCAGCTTAGTACGGGGCACTGAAGCTTTCTTT.